This TCR beta chain derives from a study of T cell repertoires in cytomegalovirus infection. Study context: Public TCR beta signatures provided an indication of both CMV infection and a matching HLA type.

Each CDR3 protein gets one entry after TCRdb re-called the reads with MiXCR. The data contain around 350,000 distinct CDR3 sequences, roughly 20% of them seen just once; the ten biggest clones take up roughly 9%. Findings of the study overall: The response measured ex vivo was dominated by TCR beta clonotypes (HLA-C-restricted and CMV-specific). Identification of carriers of CMV plus the relevant HLA was achieved through cumulative public TCR beta family frequency.

At least ten counts were recorded for this clonotype. The antigen is undetermined. This CDR3 is built from 14 residues. Germline values: CDR1 SGHTA, CDR2 FQGNSA. V lost 1 base to trimming and J lost 5 bases, with 11 bases between them. The chain is built from TRBV7-2 and TRBJ2-5, with D possibly being TRBD1 (5 bases). The TCR was taken from a human donor in good health (CMV status not recorded). Some clones in this sample may be carry-over from other donors' samples. The sample taken for sequencing was PBMCs. CDR3 bases: TGTGCCAGCAGCTTAGGGACAACCCTGGAGACCCAGTACTTC. Its translation: CASSLGTTLETQYF. The variable domain in full, completed from reference TRBV7-2 and TRBJ2-5, reads GAGVSQSPSNKVTEKGKDVELRCDPISGHTALYWYRQSLGQGLEFLIYFQGNSAPDKSGLPSDRFSAERTGGSVSTLTIQRTQQEDSAVYLCASSLGTTLETQYFGPGTRLLVL.